The 27 T cell receptor beta chains in this list originate from one sample, sequenced in a study of immune characterization of retroperitoneal liposarcoma. TCRdb passed the PCR reads through MiXCR, listing each CDR3 protein once. The data show fewer than 2,500 distinct CDR3 sequences, around 48% seen once. Sequencing was done on a sample of tumor tissue. The receptors stem from a female donor with retroperitoneal liposarcoma.

By frequency in the sample, this clonotype is large. This sequence joins TRBV7-2 and TRBJ2-5; TRBD2 agrees at 14 bases. Germline V gene data show CDR1 as SGHTA and CDR2 as FQGNSA. V lost 2 bases and J lost 6; bases outside the gene matches: 8. The CDR3 has 17 amino acids. Here the CDR3 reads CASSLSGTSGSMKTQYF. The CDR3 region has the DNA TGTGCCAGCAGCTTATCCGGGACTAGCGGGAGTATGAAGACCCAGTACTTC.

CDR3 amino acids: CASSSDWGANVLTF. The CDR3 bases are TGTGCCAGCAGTTCCGACTGGGGGGCCAACGTCCTGACTTTC. The V call is TRBV6-1, the J call TRBJ2-6; no clear D. CDR3 length: 14 amino acids. CDR1 is MNHNS and CDR2 is SASEGT in the germline V gene. The germline V and J ends were trimmed by 5 bases and 4 bases, with 9 bases remaining between them.

The chain links TRBV6-1 to TRBJ2-2, with D uncertain. The germline gives CDR1 MNHNS, CDR2 SASEGT. V was shortened by 6 bases and J by 7 bases, with 9 bases between the two germline ends. The CDR3 extends over 12 amino acids. In nucleotides, the CDR3 is TGTGCCAGCAGATCTGACGGCGGGGAGCTGTTTTTT. As protein: CASRSDGGELFF.

The J gene is TRBJ2-5, the V gene TRBV6-1; D perhaps matches TRBD2 (5 bases). CDR1 is MNHNS, CDR2 SASEGT, per germline. The CDR3 is made up of 14 amino acids. V was shortened by 2 bases and J by 7 bases, with 14 bases between the two germline ends. The CDR3 here is CASSEFGLEATQYF. The CDR3 DNA is TGTGCCAGCAGTGAATTTGGACTGGAAGCGACCCAGTACTTC.

The V call is TRBV6-6, the J call TRBJ2-1; 9 bases line up with TRBD1. The V segment lost 5 bases and the J segment 10 bases; nucleotides outside the gene matches: 15. From germline, CDR1 is MNHNY and CDR2 SVGAGI (reference sequence). This CDR3 has 16 residues. The CDR3, as DNA: TGTGCCAGCAGTACTCGAGCGGGACAGGGTGTCTACGAGCAGTTCTTC. Amino acid sequence: CASSTRAGQGVYEQFF.

This chain uses TRBV7-2 with TRBJ2-7; TRBD1 might be the D (7 bases). The J call may be faulty, since TRBJ2-1 better matches the DNA end. CDR1 SGHTA and CDR2 FQGNSA come from the germline V gene. The CDR3 has 15 amino acids. In nucleotides, the CDR3 is TGTGCCAGCAGCCAGGGGGGAGAGGGGTACAATGAGCAGTTCTTC. The encoded protein is CASSQGGEGYNEQFF.

This clonotype showed up just a few times. The CDR3 DNA reads as TGTGCCAGCAGTGTTGGGCGGGGATACAATGAGCAGTTCTTC. It is translated as CASSVGRGYNEQFF. The chain carries TRBV6-1 and TRBJ2-1; D may be TRBD2 (6 bases). The germline CDR1 and CDR2 sequences are MNHNS and SASEGT. The V gene lost 4 bases and the J gene lost 4 bases, with 11 bases spanning the gap. The CDR3 is 14 residues long.

The chain couples TRBV7-2 to TRBJ2-3; 13 bases fit TRBD2. Losses at the gene ends were 5 bases for V and 2 bases for J; bases not matched to a gene: 4. This CDR3 is 16 amino acids long. From germline, CDR1 is SGHTA and CDR2 FQGNSA. CDR3 amino acids: CASSAGTSGATDTQYF. CDR3 nucleotide sequence: TGTGCCAGCAGCGCCGGGACTAGCGGGGCCACAGATACGCAGTATTTT.

The chain is built from TRBV25-1 and TRBJ2-1; D is ambiguous. In germline, CDR1 is MGHDK, CDR2 SYGVNS. This CDR3 is built from 12 residues. Trimming took off 3 bases at V and 6 bases at J, with 6 bases between the two ends. CDR3 sequence (DNA): TGTGCCAGCAGTGATGACTCCAATGAGCAGTTCTTC. Protein: CASSDDSNEQFF.

The rearrangement uses TRBV6-1 and TRBJ2-2; 13 bases are shared with TRBD2. Looked up from germline, CDR1 is MNHNS and CDR2 is SASEGT. This CDR3 has 17 amino acids. V was pared by 7 bases and J by 0 bases, with 5 bases of the junction left unmatched. The CDR3 DNA sequence: TGTGCCAGCAATAAACTAGCGGGGGGGCCGAACACCGGGGAGCTGTTTTTT. Amino acids: CASNKLAGGPNTGELFF.

This clonotype is classed as large (0.1 to 1%). This chain links TRBV6-1 with TRBJ2-1, with D maybe TRBD1 (5 bases). The DNA end is more similar to TRBJ2-7, so the J call may be wrong. This CDR3 comprises 14 residues. The germline gives CDR1 MNHNS, CDR2 SASEGT. CDR3 loop: CASSEWGRDYEQYF. The CDR3 nucleotides read TGTGCCAGCAGTGAATGGGGCAGAGACTACGAGCAGTACTTC.

The sample holds a few counts of this clonotype. The chain uses TRBV7-8 and TRBJ2-1; D is unresolved. The germline gives CDR1 SGHVS, CDR2 FQNEAQ. V was cut by 1 base and J by 7 bases, with 23 bases left in between. This CDR3 is built from 18 residues. CDR3 nucleotide sequence: TGTGCCAGCAGCTTAGTGGGTCTAACTCCGACCAAGTCAAATGAGCAGTTCTTC. This codes for CASSLVGLTPTKSNEQFF.

The rearrangement links TRBV7-2 to TRBJ1-1; D may be TRBD1 (5 bases). Trimming took 0 bases from V and 1 from J, leaving 12 bases between them. The length of the CDR3 is 16 residues. Germline CDR1 is SGHTA and CDR2 is FQGNSA. The CDR3 is CASSLAPGQRNTEAFF. Here the CDR3 DNA reads TGTGCCAGCAGCTTAGCCCCCGGACAACGGAACACTGAAGCTTTCTTT.

This chain connects TRBV6-6 to TRBJ2-1; 11 bases agree with TRBD2. After removal of 3 bases from V and 6 bases from J, the junction contained 4 bases not matched to a gene. Looked up from germline, CDR1 is MNHNY and CDR2 is SVGAGI (reference sequence). The CDR3 extends over 15 amino acids. Written as DNA, the CDR3 is TGTGCCAGCAGTTATTTAGCGGGAGGGCCCAATGAGCAGTTCTTC. Translating it yields CASSYLAGGPNEQFF.

The CDR3 DNA sequence: TGTGCCAGCAGCTTCCAGGGCTACGAGCAGTACTTC. Residues: CASSFQGYEQYF. The chain joins TRBV7-2 to TRBJ2-1, with D perhaps TRBD1 (5 bases). The J call may be faulty, since TRBJ2-7 better matches the DNA end. CDR3 length: 12 residues. Germline V gene lookup returns CDR1 SGHTA and CDR2 FQGNSA.

V usage is TRBV12-3 or TRBV12-4 and J usage is TRBJ2-2; 9 bases map to TRBD1. This CDR3 is 15 amino acids long. V lost 6 bases to trimming and J lost 4 bases; unmatched junction nucleotides: 6. The CDR3 is CASSPSTGGTGELFF. CDR3 nucleotides: TGTGCCAGCAGCCCTTCGACAGGGGGCACCGGGGAGCTGTTTTTT.

This clonotype has just a few counts. The gene calls are TRBV6-1 and TRBJ2-1; D possibly corresponds to TRBD1 (5 bases). V lost 0 bases and J lost 10, with 13 bases in between. This CDR3 is 14 amino acids long. CDR1 is MNHNS, CDR2 SASEGT, per germline. CDR3 amino acids: CASSEAPRTYEQFF. The CDR3 DNA follows: TGTGCCAGCAGTGAAGCGCCTAGGACATACGAGCAGTTCTTC.

J is TRBJ2-2 and V is TRBV7-2; D is ambiguous. The CDR3 sequence is 13 residues long. CDR1 is SGHTA and CDR2 is FQGNSA in the germline V gene. With 1 base removed from V and 6 bases from J, the gap between germline ends came to 6 bases. CDR3 loop: CASSLDRSGELFF. DNA of the CDR3: TGTGCCAGCAGCTTAGACCGGTCCGGGGAGCTGTTTTTT.

V usage is TRBV27 and J usage is TRBJ2-1; 8 bases line up with TRBD2. The J segment lost 13 bases and the V segment lost 5 bases, leaving 22 bases of the junction unmatched. The CDR3 extends over 17 amino acids. CDR1 MNHEY and CDR2 SMNVEV come from the germline V gene (reference sequence). The CDR3 region is CASSRTQSGGVRETQFF. The CDR3, as DNA: TGTGCCAGCAGTCGCACCCAGAGCGGGGGAGTACGAGAGACCCAGTTCTTC.

This chain links TRBV12-3 or TRBV12-4 with TRBJ2-3, with 11 bases identical to TRBD2. V lost 5 bases and J lost 0; bases outside the gene matches: 4. CDR3 length: 16 amino acids. In DNA, the CDR3 is TGTGCCAGCAGTACCACTAGCGGGGGCAGCACAGATACGCAGTATTTT. Its translation: CASSTTSGGSTDTQYF.

This chain joins TRBV10-1 and TRBJ2-1; D possibly corresponds to TRBD2 (6 bases). Germline V CDR1 and CDR2: WNHNN, SYGVQD (reference sequence). CDR3 size: 14 residues. Between the trimmed V and J ends, which lost 3 bases and 9 bases, there was a span of 15 bases. The DNA of the CDR3 is TGCGCCAGCAGTGACTCGGGCGGGGCGGTTGAGCAGTTCTTC. It specifies CASSDSGGAVEQFF.

This clonotype is large within its sample. V and J are TRBV7-2 and TRBJ2-2; 11 bases agree with TRBD1. Germline assignment: CDR1 SGHTA and CDR2 FQGNSA. With 4 bases clipped from V and 4 bases from J, the junction kept 2 bases outside the gene matches. The CDR3 runs to 15 residues. This CDR3 reads CASSSGTGGTGELFF. CDR3 nucleotide sequence: TGTGCCAGCAGCTCCGGGACAGGGGGCACCGGGGAGCTGTTTTTT. The full variable domain, with the rest looked up from reference TRBV7-2 and TRBJ2-2, is GAGVSQSPSNKVTEKGKDVELRCDPISGHTALYWYRQSLGQGLEFLIYFQGNSAPDKSGLPSDRFSAERTGGSVSTLTIQRTQQEDSAVYLCASSSGTGGTGELFFGEGSRLTVL.

The gene calls are TRBV12-5 and TRBJ2-1; 7 bases match TRBD2. From germline, CDR1 is LGHNT and CDR2 FRNRAP. The CDR3 has 16 residues. V lost 4 bases and J lost 4; bases outside the gene matches: 10. The CDR3 DNA reads TGTGCTAGTGGTTCCCCGACGCCTAGCGGTTACAATGAGCAGTTCTTC. Translation: CASGSPTPSGYNEQFF.

This rearrangement joins TRBV6-1 to TRBJ2-5; D gene ambiguous. V was cut by 5 bases and J by 0 bases, with 10 bases left in between. The CDR3 is 14 amino acids. Germline assignment: CDR1 MNHNS and CDR2 SASEGT. The CDR3 region is CASSYVRNQETQYF. Here the CDR3 DNA reads TGTGCCAGCAGTTATGTCCGGAACCAAGAGACCCAGTACTTC.

By sample fraction, this clonotype is large (0.1 to 1%). The rearrangement uses TRBV6-1 and TRBJ2-5, with D possibly TRBD1 on 7 matching bases. The J call may be in error: the DNA end matches TRBJ2-7 better. The germline V gene encodes CDR1 MNHNS and CDR2 SASEGT. This CDR3 contains 18 residues. CDR3 DNA sequence: TGTGCCAGCAGTCAGTCTGGACAGGCCTTGGGGAGGAGGTACGAGCAGTACTTC. Amino acid sequence: CASSQSGQALGRRYEQYF.

This clonotype is categorized as medium-sized. The V and J genes are TRBV7-2 and TRBJ1-2; D is unclear. Trimming removed 2 bases from V and 8 bases from J, with 9 bases in between. The CDR3 is made up of 12 amino acids. CDR1 is SGHTA and CDR2 is FQGNSA in the germline V gene. Here the CDR3 reads CASSLSLGGYTF. The CDR3 nucleotides are TGTGCCAGCAGCTTAAGCTTGGGAGGCTACACCTTC.

The rearrangement uses TRBV30 and TRBJ2-6; D assignment may be TRBD1 or TRBD2 (6 bases each). CDR3 length: 17 residues. Germline V CDR1 and CDR2: GTSNPN, SVGIG (reference sequence). The germline V and J ends were trimmed by 1 base and 0 bases, with 13 bases remaining between them. CDR3 in DNA: TGTGCCTGGAGTGAATGGGGGGCCCCCTCTGGGGCCAACGTCCTGACTTTC. Translating gives CAWSEWGAPSGANVLTF. The full variable domain, rest sourced from reference TRBV30 and TRBJ2-6, is SQTIHQWPATLVQPVGSPLSLECTVEGTSNPNLYWYRQAAGRGLQLLFYSVGIGQISSEVPQNLSASRPQDRQFILSSKKLLLSDSGFYLCAWSEWGAPSGANVLTFGAGSRLTVL.